The TCR beta chain described here comes from a study of blood T cell repertoires in COVID-19. The wider study: Both acute and convalescent COVID-19 samples were obtained from the United States, Italy and Spain. T cells, B-cell-depleted T cells, or PBMCs provided the cDNA or gDNA that served as material.

The CDR3 is made up of 18 amino acids. V dropped 5 bases and J dropped 3; count of bases not matched to a gene: 10. CDR1 and CDR2 (germline): MNHNY, SVGAGI (reference sequence). Study processing details: Estimation of nucleated cell counts was performed using reference gene primer amplification. The data were produced by immunoSEQ multiplex PCR, yet TCRdb's version contains in-frame clones alone and is incomplete. That table is the source of V, J and clone size, and D and trimming were worked out from the DNA. The sample lists some 270,000 clones; over 75% were seen once. The sample was peripheral blood. The sequence was obtained from a woman between 65 and 79 years old with acute or convalescent COVID-19. This chain connects TRBV6-6 to TRBJ2-6; 10 nucleotides match TRBD1. The CDR3 here is CASSRSGTGVGGANVLTF. Here the CDR3 DNA reads TGTGCCAGCAGTCGCTCCGGGACAGGGGTTGGTGGGGCCAACGTCCTGACTTTC.